The rows below give T cell receptor beta chains drawn from one sample of a study of T cell responses to AZD1222 COVID-19 vaccine. Profiled with immunoSEQ multiplex PCR; TCRdb holds only in-frame clones, not every one. The sample lists about 150,000 clones; around 88% were seen once. Here the sequenced sample was peripheral blood, taken on day 0 of MenACWY control vaccination. These receptors all stem from an adult in good health. Both conserved end residues are part of each CDR3. A D gene is named only where the DNA matches it firmly. Size is omitted from some rows. Given values are once, few, many or a class for expanded clones.

J gene | clone size | D gene | V gene | CDR3 DNA | CDR3 protein
TRBJ1-6 | . | . | TRBV6-5 | TGTGCCAGCAAAACCGGGACACACAATTCACCCCTCCACTTT | CASKTGTHNSPLHF
TRBJ2-1 | . | TRBD2 | TRBV5-4 | TGTGCCAGCAGCCCGACTAGCGGCTACAATGAGCAGTTCTTC | CASSPTSGYNEQFF
TRBJ2-6 | . | TRBD2 | TRBV11-3 | TGTGCCAGCAGCTCGCGGACTAGCTCTGGGGCCAACGTCCTGACTTTC | CASSSRTSSGANVLTF
TRBJ2-1 | . | . | TRBV11-3 | TGTGCCAGCAGCTTTCGTATTAAGGAGCAGTTCTTC | CASSFRIKEQFF
TRBJ1-2 | . | TRBD1 | TRBV5-4 | TGTGCCAGCAGCTTACCCCGTGGACAGGGGGCCCTTAGGAGAGGCTACACCTTC | CASSLPRGQGALRRGYTF
TRBJ2-2 | once | . | TRBV7-2 | TGTGCCAGCAGCCTAATTAGGGGCGGCGGGGAGCTGTTTTTT | CASSLIRGGGELFF
TRBJ2-1 | few | TRBD2 | TRBV24-1 | TGTGCCTCCAGCGGGACTAGCGGCCTGGGCGATGAGCAGTTCTTC | CASSGTSGLGDEQFF
TRBJ1-1 | . | . | TRBV6-5 | TGTGCCAGCAGGCCCCCAGGGAACACTGAAGCTTTCTTT | CASRPPGNTEAFF
TRBJ2-1 | . | . | TRBV6-5 | TGTGCCAGCAGTTCCGGGACGGTCTACAATGAGCAGTTCTTC | CASSSGTVYNEQFF
TRBJ1-2 | . | . | TRBV14 | TGTGCCAGCAGCCAAGGAGGGTTCGGCTACACCTTC | CASSQGGFGYTF
TRBJ2-7 | . | . | TRBV19 | TGTGCCAGTAGTAGCCCCGTGGGGGGGGGCCCCTACGAGCAGTACTTC | CASSSPVGGGPYEQYF
TRBJ2-1 | few | . | TRBV11-3 | TGTGCCAGCAGCCGAAGGGGGCTAGCGGGTGGGCCTCACAATGAGCAGTTCTTC | CASSRRGLAGGPHNEQFF
TRBJ2-2 | . | TRBD2 | TRBV28 | TGTGCCAGCAGTCCGGGACTAGCTAACACCGGGGAGCTGTTTTTT | CASSPGLANTGELFF
TRBJ1-4 | . | . | TRBV11-3 | TGTGCCAGCAGCTTTGGGGTGGGCAGAAGGAATGAAAAACTGTTTTTT | CASSFGVGRRNEKLFF
TRBJ1-3 | . | . | TRBV6-5 | TGTGCCAGCAGTTACCAGGGGAGAGGAAACACCATATATTTT | CASSYQGRGNTIYF
TRBJ2-5 | once | . | TRBV28 | TGTGCCAGCAGTTCCGGACAGAAAGAGACCCAGTACTTC | CASSSGQKETQYF
TRBJ1-1 | . | . | TRBV3-1/TRBV3-2 | TGTGCCAGCAGCCAAGTTCTCAGGAACACTGAAGCTTTCTTT | CASSQVLRNTEAFF
TRBJ1-2 | . | TRBD1 | TRBV16 | TGTGCCAGCAGCCGAACTGGACAGGGGAATAGCTATGGCTACACCTTC | CASSRTGQGNSYGYTF
TRBJ1-1 | . | TRBD1 | TRBV7-2 | TGTGCCAGCAGCCTAGGGACAGTTGCTTTCTTT | CASSLGTVAFF
TRBJ2-5 | . | . | TRBV15 | TGTGCCACCAGCTGGTCGGGGGTCGGGGAGACCCAGTACTTC | CATSWSGVGETQYF
TRBJ2-5 | . | . | TRBV6-2/TRBV6-3 | TGTGCCAGCAGTACCCACGGGGGACTCCGAAATAGAGAGACCCAGTACTTC | CASSTHGGLRNRETQYF
TRBJ2-1 | . | TRBD2 | TRBV2 | TGTGCCAGCAGTGAAGGCGGGAGCTCCTACAATGAGCAGTTCTTC | CASSEGGSSYNEQFF
TRBJ2-7 | . | . | TRBV6-1 | TGTGCCAGCAGTGAGCCCACAGGGCCCTCCTACGAGCAGTACTTC | CASSEPTGPSYEQYF
TRBJ2-5 | . | TRBD2 | TRBV11-2 | TGTGCCAGCAGCCCCCTCGAAACTAGCGGGAGGTATGGAGAGACCCAGTACTTC | CASSPLETSGRYGETQYF
TRBJ1-1 | . | . | TRBV3-1/TRBV3-2 | TGTGCCAGCAGCCAAACCCGGAAGGCCATTTTGGTTAAAGGTGAAGCTTTCTTT | CASSQTRKAILVKGEAFF
TRBJ1-5 | . | . | TRBV28 | TGTGCCAGCAGGGGAGGTACCTACAGGGCGAATCAGCCCCAGCATTTT | CASRGGTYRANQPQHF
TRBJ2-7 | . | TRBD2 | TRBV6-6 | TGTGCCAGCAGGGGGACTAGCGGGAGACACCAGTACGAGCAGTACTTC | CASRGTSGRHQYEQYF
TRBJ1-3 | . | TRBD1 | TRBV30 | TGTGCCTGGAGCGACTTGACAGGGGTAAACACCATATATTTT | CAWSDLTGVNTIYF
TRBJ2-7 | . | . | TRBV11-2 | TGTGCCAGCAGCCCGGGACCTCTCTACGAGCAGTACTTC | CASSPGPLYEQYF
TRBJ2-7 | . | . | TRBV20-1 | TGCAGTGCTAGTTCCGGGACGAACAACGAGCAGTACTTC | CSASSGTNNEQYF
TRBJ1-1 | . | . | TRBV10-3 | TGTGCCATCAGTGAGTTTGACAGCTATGAGTATGAAGCTTTCTTT | CAISEFDSYEYEAFF
TRBJ2-7 | . | TRBD2 | TRBV7-9 | TGTGCCAGTAAACTAGCGGGAACCGCCTACGAGCAGTACTTC | CASKLAGTAYEQYF
TRBJ2-1 | . | TRBD2 | TRBV5-4 | TGTGCCAGCAGCTCCCCAGGCGGGAGCTCCTACAATGAGCAGTTCTTC | CASSSPGGSSYNEQFF
TRBJ2-7 | . | . | TRBV6-5 | TGTGCCAGCCGCATGGACAGATCCTACGAGCAGTACTTC | CASRMDRSYEQYF
TRBJ2-2 | . | TRBD1 | TRBV7-6 | TGTGCCAGCAGCTCGGTCTCGGGACAGGTTACCGGGGAGCTGTTTTTT | CASSSVSGQVTGELFF
TRBJ2-2 | . | TRBD1 | TRBV3-1/TRBV3-2 | TGTGCCAGCAGCCAAGACCGGGACAGGGGAGGGTCCGGGGAGCTGTTTTTT | CASSQDRDRGGSGELFF
TRBJ1-1 | . | TRBD1 | TRBV7-9 | TGTGCCGGGGGACAGAATAATATGAACACTGAAGCTTTCTTT | CAGGQNNMNTEAFF
TRBJ1-5 | . | TRBD1 | TRBV10-3 | TGTGCCATCAGCCAGGGGGTATCAGGTCAGCCCCAGCATTTT | CAISQGVSGQPQHF
TRBJ1-2 | . | TRBD1 | TRBV20-1 | TGCAGTGCTAGTTCCCCGGACAGGGGGGACTATGGCTACACCTTC | CSASSPDRGDYGYTF
TRBJ2-2 | . | TRBD2 | TRBV7-6 | TGTGCCAGCAGCTTAGAGGGTAGCGGGATCACCGGGGAGCTGTTTTTT | CASSLEGSGITGELFF
TRBJ1-4 | . | TRBD1 | TRBV7-9 | TGTGCCAGCAGCCCACAGGGGGAAAAACTGTTTTTT | CASSPQGEKLFF